This TCR beta chain originates from a study of neurological immune-mediated disorders. It was by 5'RACE with 10-nucleotide random UMIs that the cDNA was made. TCRdb called the 5' RACE reads again in MiXCR, with one record for every CDR3 protein. This table holds roughly 27,000 distinct CDR3 sequences, about 21% found once. V shed 5 bases and J 3 bases; nucleotides not matched to a gene: 13. The CDR3 runs 16 residues. Germline V lookup: CDR1 MNHNY, CDR2 SVGAGI (reference sequence). This clonotype was seen repeatedly, ten times or more. The clonotype originates from a woman aged 55-69 years in good health. The sample taken for sequencing was PBMCs. V usage is TRBV6-6 and J usage is TRBJ2-7, with TRBD2 identical over 7 bases. CDR3 protein: CASSTPIWRDYYEQYF. The CDR3, as DNA: TGTGCCAGCAGTACCCCGATATGGCGGGACTACTACGAGCAGTACTTC.